The present T cell receptor beta chain was sequenced within a study of PD-1 and CTLA-4 blockade in melanoma. Profiled with immunoSEQ multiplex PCR; TCRdb holds only in-frame clones, not every one. This sample yields some 33,000 clones, of which around 89% are seen a single time; roughly 6.1% belongs to the top ten. After removal of 4 bases from V and 2 bases from J, the junction contained 9 bases not matched to a gene. The germline CDR1 and CDR2 sequences are MNHEY and SVGAGI. The CDR3 is made up of 16 amino acids. This material consisted of CD8+ T cells from peripheral blood, taken from a patient given anti-PD-1 treatment. The V gene is TRBV6-5, the J gene TRBJ2-3; TRBD2 matches 7 bases. The TCR was taken from a human donor with melanoma. In DNA form, the CDR3 reads TGTGCCAGCAGTTGGGGGACTACCCGAGCCACAGATACGCAGTATTTT. Translated, it gives CASSWGTTRATDTQYF.